In this sample, the clone carrying this T cell receptor (beta chain) turned up many times. Antigen specificity is unknown. The sample is drawn from a study of beta chain features in type 1 diabetes. Broader study findings: Diminished insertions and augmented deletions at VDJ junctions characterized type 1 diabetes patients. The study found that naive, central memory and Treg TCRB repertoires appeared more similar in patients than in healthy donors. Significant though moderate, a shortening of TCRB CDR3s appeared in all four CD4+ subsets of Type 1 diabetes patients.

The CDR3 is made up of 14 amino acids. Germline loops: CDR1 MGHDK, CDR2 SYGVNS. J lost 8 bases, V lost 5 bases, and 8 bases had no gene match. Heparinised blood was drawn once per donor, averaging approximately 100 mL. Expressed TCRB transcripts got sequenced, as all isolated RNA was reverse transcribed. Clones were sequenced by immunoSEQ multiplex PCR, and TCRdb holds only the in-frame ones, with some missing. Altogether approximately 170,000 clones are present, approximately 8.4% being singletons, with the ten largest covering 2% to 2.5%. The sample was central memory CD4+ T cells from blood. This receptor was obtained from a woman aged 18-29 years in good health. The V call is TRBV25-1, the J call TRBJ2-4; TRBD2 aligns across 8 bases. CDR3 DNA sequence: TGTGCCAGCAGTCCCGCGGGGGGCCTATACATTCAGTACTTC. Its translation: CASSPAGGLYIQYF.